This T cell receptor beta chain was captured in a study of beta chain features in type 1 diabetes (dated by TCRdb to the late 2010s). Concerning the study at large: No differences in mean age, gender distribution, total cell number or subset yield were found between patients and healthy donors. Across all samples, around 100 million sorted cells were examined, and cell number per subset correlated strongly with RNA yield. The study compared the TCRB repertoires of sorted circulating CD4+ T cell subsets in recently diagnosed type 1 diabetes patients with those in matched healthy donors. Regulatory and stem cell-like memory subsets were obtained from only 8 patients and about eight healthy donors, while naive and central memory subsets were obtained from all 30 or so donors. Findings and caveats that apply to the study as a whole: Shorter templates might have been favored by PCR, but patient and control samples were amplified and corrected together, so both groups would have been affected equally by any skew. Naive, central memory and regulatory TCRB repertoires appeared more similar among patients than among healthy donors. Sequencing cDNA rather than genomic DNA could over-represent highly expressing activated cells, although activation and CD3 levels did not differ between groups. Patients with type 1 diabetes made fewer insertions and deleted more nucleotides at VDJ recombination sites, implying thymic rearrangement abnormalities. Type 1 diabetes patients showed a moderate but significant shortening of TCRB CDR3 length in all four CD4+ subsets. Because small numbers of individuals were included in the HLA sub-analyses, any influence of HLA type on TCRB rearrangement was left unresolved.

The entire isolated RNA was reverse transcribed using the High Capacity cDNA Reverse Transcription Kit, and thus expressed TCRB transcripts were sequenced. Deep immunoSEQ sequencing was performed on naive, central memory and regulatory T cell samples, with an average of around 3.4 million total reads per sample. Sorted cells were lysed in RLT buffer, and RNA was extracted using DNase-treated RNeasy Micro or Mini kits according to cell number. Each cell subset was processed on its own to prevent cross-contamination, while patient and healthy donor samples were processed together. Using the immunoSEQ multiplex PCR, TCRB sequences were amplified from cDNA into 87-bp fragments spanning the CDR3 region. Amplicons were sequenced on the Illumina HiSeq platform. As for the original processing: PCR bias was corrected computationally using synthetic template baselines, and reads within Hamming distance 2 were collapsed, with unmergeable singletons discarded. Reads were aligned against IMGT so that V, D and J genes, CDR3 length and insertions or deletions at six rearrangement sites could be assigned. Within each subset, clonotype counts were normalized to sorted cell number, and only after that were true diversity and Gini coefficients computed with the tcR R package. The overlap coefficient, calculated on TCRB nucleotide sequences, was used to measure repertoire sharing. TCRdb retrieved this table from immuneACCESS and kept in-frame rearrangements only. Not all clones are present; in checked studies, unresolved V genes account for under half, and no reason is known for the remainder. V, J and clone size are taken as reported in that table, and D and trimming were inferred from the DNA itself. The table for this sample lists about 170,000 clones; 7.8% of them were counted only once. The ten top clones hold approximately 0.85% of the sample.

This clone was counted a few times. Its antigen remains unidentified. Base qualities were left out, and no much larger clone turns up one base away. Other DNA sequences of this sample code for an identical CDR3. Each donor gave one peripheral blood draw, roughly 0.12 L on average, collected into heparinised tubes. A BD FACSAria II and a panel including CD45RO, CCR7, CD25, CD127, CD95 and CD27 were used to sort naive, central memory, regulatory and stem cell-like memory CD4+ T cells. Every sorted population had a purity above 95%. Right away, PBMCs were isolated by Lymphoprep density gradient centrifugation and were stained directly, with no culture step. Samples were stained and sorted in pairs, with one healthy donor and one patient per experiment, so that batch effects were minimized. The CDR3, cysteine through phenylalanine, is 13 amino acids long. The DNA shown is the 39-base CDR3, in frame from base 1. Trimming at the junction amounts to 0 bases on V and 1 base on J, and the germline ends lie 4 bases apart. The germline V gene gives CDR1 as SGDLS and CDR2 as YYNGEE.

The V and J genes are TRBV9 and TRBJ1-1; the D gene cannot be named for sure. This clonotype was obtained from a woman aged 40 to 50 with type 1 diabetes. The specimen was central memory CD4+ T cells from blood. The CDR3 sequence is CASSVDGNTEAFF. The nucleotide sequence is TGTGCCAGCAGCGTAGACGGGAACACTGAAGCTTTCTTT.